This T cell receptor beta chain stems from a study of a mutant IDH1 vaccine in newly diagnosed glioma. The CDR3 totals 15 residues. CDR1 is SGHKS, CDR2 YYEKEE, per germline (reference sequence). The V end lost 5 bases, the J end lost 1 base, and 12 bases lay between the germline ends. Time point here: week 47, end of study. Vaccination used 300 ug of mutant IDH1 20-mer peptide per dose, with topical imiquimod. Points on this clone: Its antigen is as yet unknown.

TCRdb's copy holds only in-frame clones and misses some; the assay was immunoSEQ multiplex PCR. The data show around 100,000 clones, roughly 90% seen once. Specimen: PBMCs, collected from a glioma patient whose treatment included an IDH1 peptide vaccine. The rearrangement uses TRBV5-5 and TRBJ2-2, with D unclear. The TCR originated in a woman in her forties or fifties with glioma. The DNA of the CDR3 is TGTGCCAGCAGTGCCGTACCCCTGAACACCGGGGAGCTGTTTTTT. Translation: CASSAVPLNTGELFF.